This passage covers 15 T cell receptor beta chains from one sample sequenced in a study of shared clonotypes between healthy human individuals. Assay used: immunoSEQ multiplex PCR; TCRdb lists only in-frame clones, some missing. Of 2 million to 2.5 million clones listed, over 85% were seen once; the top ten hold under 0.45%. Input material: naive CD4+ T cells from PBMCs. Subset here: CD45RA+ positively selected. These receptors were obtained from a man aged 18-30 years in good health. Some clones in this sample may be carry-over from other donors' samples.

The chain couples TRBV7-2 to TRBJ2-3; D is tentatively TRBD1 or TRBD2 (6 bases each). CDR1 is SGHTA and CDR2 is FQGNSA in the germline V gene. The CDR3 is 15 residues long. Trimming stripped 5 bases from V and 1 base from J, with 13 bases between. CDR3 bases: TGTGCCAGCAGCCAACAGGAGGGGGGCACAGATACGCAGTATTTT. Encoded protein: CASSQQEGGTDTQYF.

CDR3 in DNA: TGTGCCAGCTCACAATCTACGACAGGGGACCACGAGCAGTACTTC. It translates to CASSQSTTGDHEQYF. The V call is TRBV18, the J call TRBJ2-7; 8 bases line up with TRBD1. The V gene's germline CDR1 is KGHSH and CDR2 LQKENI. This CDR3 contains 15 residues. After removal of 4 bases from V and 5 bases from J, the junction contained 10 bases not matched to a gene.

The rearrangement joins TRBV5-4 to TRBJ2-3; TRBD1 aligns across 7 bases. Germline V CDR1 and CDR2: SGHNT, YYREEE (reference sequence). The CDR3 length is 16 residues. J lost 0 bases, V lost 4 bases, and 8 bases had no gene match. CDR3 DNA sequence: TGTGCCAGCAGCGTCCTTTGGGACAGAAGCACAGATACGCAGTATTTT. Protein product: CASSVLWDRSTDTQYF.

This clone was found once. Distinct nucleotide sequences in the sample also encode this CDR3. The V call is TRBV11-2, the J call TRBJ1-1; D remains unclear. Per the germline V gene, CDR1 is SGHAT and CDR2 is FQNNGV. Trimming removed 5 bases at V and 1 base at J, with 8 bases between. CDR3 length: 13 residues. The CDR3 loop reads CASSPGRNTEAFF. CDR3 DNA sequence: TGTGCCAGCAGCCCCGGGAGGAACACTGAAGCTTTCTTT.

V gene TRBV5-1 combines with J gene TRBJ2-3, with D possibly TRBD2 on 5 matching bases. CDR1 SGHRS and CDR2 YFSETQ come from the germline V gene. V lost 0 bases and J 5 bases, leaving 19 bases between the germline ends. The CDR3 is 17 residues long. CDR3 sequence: CASSLEAVSAYKDTQYF. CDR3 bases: TGCGCCAGCAGCTTGGAGGCCGTTAGCGCGTACAAAGATACGCAGTATTTT.

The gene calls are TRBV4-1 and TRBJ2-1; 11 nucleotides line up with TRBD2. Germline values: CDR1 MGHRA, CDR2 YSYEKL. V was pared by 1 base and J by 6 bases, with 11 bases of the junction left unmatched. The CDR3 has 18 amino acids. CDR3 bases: TGCGCCAGCAGCCAAGGACTAGCGGGACTCTTTAGGGGCAATGAGCAGTTCTTC. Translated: CASSQGLAGLFRGNEQFF.

In DNA form, the CDR3 reads TGTGCCAGCAGCTTGGGGCAGGTCGGCTCTGGAAACACCATATATTTT. Translation: CASSLGQVGSGNTIYF. The V and J genes are TRBV5-6 and TRBJ1-3; the D is unclear. Trimming left V 0 bases short and J 0 bases short, with 10 bases between. Germline CDR1 and CDR2: SGHDT and YYEEEE. The CDR3 is 16 residues long.

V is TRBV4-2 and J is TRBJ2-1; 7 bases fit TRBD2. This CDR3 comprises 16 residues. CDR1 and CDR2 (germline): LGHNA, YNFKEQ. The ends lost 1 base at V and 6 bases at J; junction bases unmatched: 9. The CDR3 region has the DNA TGTGCCAGCAGCCAAGGAGGCCGCGGGAGTGGCAATGAGCAGTTCTTC. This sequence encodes CASSQGGRGSGNEQFF.

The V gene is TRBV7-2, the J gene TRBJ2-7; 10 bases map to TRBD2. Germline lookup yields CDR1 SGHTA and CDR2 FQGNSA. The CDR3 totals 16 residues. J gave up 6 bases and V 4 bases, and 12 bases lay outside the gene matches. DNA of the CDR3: TGTGCCAGCAGCTCGGGGGTCGTAGCGGGAGGAGGCGAGCAGTACTTC. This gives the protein CASSSGVVAGGGEQYF.

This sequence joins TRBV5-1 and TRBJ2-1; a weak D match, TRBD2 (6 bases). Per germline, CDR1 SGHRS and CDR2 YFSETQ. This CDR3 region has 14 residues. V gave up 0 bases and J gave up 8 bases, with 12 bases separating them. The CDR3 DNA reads TGCGCCAGCAGCTTGGGACTACCGGGAGATGAGCAGTTCTTC. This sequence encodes CASSLGLPGDEQFF.

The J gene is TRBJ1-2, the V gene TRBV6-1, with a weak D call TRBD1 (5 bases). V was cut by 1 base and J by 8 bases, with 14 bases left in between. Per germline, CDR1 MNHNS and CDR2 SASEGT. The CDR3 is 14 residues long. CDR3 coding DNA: TGTGCCAGCAGTGAAGGGCAGGGCCTTCCAGGCTACACCTTC. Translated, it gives CASSEGQGLPGYTF.

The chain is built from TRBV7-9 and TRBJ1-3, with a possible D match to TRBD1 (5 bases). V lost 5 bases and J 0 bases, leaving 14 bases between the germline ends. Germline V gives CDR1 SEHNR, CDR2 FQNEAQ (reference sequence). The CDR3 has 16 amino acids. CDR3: CASSPTGPTSGNTIYF. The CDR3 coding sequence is TGTGCCAGCAGCCCAACGGGACCGACCTCTGGAAACACCATATATTTT. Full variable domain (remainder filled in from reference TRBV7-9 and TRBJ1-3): DTGVSQNPRHKITKRGQNVTFRCDPISEHNRLYWYRQTLGQGPEFLTYFQNEAQLEKSRLLSDRFSAERPKGSFSTLEIQRTEQGDSAMYLCASSPTGPTSGNTIYFGEGSWLTVV.

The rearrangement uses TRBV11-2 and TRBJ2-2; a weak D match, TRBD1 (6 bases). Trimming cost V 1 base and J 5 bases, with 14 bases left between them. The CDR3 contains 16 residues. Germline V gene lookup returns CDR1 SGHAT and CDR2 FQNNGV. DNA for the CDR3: TGTGCCAGCAGCTTAGTGGCAGGGGAGTGGACCGGGGAGCTGTTTTTT. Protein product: CASSLVAGEWTGELFF.

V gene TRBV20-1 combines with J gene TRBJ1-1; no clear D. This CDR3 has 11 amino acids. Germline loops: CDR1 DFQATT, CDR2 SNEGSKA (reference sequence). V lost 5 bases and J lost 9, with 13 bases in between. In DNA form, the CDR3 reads TGCAGTGCTCCTTTTGGCCGTCAAGCTTTCTTT. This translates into CSAPFGRQAFF.

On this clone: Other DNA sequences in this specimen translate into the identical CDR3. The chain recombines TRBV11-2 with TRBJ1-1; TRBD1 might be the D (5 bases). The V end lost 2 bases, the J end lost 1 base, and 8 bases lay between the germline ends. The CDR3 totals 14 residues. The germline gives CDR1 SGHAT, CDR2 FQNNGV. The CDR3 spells CASSLRGGNTEAFF. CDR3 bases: TGTGCCAGCAGCTTACGGGGCGGGAACACTGAAGCTTTCTTT.